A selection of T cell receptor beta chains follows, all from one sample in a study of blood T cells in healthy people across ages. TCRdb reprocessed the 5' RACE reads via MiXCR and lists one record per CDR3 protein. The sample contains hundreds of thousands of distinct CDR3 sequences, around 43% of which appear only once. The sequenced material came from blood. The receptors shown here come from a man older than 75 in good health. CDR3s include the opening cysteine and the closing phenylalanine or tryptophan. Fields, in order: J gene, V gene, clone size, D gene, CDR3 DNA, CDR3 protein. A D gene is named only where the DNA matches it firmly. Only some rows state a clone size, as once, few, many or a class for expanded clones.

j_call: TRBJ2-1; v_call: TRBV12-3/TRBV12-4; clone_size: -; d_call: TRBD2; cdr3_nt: TGTGCCAGCAGTCTGAAGACTAGCGGCCTGAACATGGGGGACAATGAGCAGTTCTTC; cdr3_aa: CASSLKTSGLNMGDNEQFF
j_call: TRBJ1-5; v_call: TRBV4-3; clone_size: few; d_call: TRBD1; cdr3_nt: TGCGCCAGCAGCCTACGGACAGGGGGAGGGATGAATCAGCCCCAGCATTTT; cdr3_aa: CASSLRTGGGMNQPQHF
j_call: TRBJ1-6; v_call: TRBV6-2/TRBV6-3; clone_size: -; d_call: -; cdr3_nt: TGTGCCAGCAGTAAAACGGGACGGAATAATTCACCCCTCCACTTT; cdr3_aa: CASSKTGRNNSPLHF
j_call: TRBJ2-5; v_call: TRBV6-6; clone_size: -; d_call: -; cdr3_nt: TGTGCCGCGGCTAGACAGACGGAGACCCAGTACTTC; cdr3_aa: CAAARQTETQYF
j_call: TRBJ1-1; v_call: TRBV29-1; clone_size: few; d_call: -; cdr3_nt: TGCAGCGTTAAGGACAGCAGTACAGAAGCTTTCTTT; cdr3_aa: CSVKDSSTEAFF
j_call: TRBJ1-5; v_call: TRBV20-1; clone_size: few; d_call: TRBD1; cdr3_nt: TGCAGTGCCGTGCCAGGGGGCGGCCAGCCCCAGCATTTT; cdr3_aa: CSAVPGGGQPQHF
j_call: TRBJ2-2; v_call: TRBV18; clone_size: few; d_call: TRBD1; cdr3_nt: TGTGCCAGCTCACCACCGAGGACAGGGGTGAACACCGGGGAGCTGTTTTTT; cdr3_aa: CASSPPRTGVNTGELFF
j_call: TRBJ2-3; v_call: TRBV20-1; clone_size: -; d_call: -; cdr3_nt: TGCAGTGCTAGAGGGAGGCCCACAGATACGCGGTATTTT; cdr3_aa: CSARGRPTDTRYF
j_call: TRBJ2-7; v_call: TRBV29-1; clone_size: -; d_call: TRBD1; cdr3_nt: TGCAGCGTTGAAGATCGGGGGACAGGGGGCGCCTACGAGCAGTACTTC; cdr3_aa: CSVEDRGTGGAYEQYF
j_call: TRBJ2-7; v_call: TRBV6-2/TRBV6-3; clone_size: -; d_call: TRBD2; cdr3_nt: TGTGCCAGCAAACGGAGCGGGGGGGCAGAAGAGCAGTACTTC; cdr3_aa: CASKRSGGAEEQYF
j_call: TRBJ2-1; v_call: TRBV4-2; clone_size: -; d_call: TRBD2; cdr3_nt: TGTGCCAGCAGCCCGGGGACTAGCGGGGACCATGAGCAGTTCTTC; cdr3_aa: CASSPGTSGDHEQFF
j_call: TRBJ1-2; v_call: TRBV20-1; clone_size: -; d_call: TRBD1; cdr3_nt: TGCAGTGCTGACGCTAACAGGGGGCAGGATGGCTACACCTTC; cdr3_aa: CSADANRGQDGYTF
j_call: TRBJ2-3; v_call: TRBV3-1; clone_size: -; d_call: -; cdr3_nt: TGTGCCAGCAGCCAAGATCACTCGGGACCTTATACGCAGTATTTT; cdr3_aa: CASSQDHSGPYTQYF
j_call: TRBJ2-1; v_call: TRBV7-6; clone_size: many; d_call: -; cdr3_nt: TGTGCCAGCAGCTTAGAGCTAGCGAGCAATGAGCAGTTCTTC; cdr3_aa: CASSLELASNEQFF
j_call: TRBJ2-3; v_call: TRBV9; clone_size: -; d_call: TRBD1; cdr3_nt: TGTGCCAGCAGTTCCATGGGACAGGGGCGAGGAGATACGCAGTATTTT; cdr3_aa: CASSSMGQGRGDTQYF
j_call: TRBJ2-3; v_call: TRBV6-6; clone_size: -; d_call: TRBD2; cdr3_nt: TGTGCCAGCACCATAGCGGGAGCTTCAGATACGCAGTATTTT; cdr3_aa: CASTIAGASDTQYF
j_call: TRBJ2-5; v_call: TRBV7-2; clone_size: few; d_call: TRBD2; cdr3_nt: TGTGCCAGCAGCTTAGGGGGACTAGCGGGGGGGCGGCAAGAGACCCAGTACTTC; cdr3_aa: CASSLGGLAGGRQETQYF
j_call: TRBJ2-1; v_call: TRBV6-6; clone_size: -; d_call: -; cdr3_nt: TGTGCCAGCAAACCCGAACGTACTGGACACGGGCAGTTCTTC; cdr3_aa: CASKPERTGHGQFF
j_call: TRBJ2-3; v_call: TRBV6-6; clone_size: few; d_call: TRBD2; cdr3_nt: TGTGCCAGCAGAGGACTAGCGGGGGGACCTAGCACAGATACGCAGTATTTT; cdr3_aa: CASRGLAGGPSTDTQYF
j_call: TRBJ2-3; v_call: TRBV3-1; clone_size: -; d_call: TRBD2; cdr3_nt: TGTGCCAGCAGCCTGTCCGGGACTAGCGGGGGGCTACTCACAGATACGCAGTATTTT; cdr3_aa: CASSLSGTSGGLLTDTQYF
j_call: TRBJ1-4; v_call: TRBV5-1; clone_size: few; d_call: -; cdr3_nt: TGCGCCAGCAGCTCCGGCCATGCAACTAATGAAAAACTGTTTTTT; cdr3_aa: CASSSGHATNEKLFF
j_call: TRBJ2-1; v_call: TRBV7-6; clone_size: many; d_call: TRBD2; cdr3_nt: TGTGCCAGCAGCCTTACCTATAGCGGGAGCAGTTCCTACAATGAGCAGTTCTTC; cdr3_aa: CASSLTYSGSSSYNEQFF
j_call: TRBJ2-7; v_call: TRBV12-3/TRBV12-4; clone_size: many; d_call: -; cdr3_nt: TGTGCCAGCAGGAAAGGGATCTACGAGCAGTACTTC; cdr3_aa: CASRKGIYEQYF